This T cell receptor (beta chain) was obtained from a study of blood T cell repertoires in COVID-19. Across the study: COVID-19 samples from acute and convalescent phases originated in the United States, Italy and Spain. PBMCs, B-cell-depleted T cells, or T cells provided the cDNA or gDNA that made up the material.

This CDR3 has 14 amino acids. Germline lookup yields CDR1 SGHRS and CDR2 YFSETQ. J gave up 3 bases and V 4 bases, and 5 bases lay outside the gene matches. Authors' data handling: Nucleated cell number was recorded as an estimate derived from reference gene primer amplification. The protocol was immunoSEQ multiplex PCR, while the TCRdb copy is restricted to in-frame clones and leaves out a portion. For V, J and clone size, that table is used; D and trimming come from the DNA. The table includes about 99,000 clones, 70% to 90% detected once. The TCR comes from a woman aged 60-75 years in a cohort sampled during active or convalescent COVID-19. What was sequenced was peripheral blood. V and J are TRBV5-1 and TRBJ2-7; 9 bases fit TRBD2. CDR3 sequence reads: CASSPGLAGYEQYF. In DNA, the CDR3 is TGCGCCAGCAGCCCGGGACTAGCCGGCTACGAGCAGTACTTC.